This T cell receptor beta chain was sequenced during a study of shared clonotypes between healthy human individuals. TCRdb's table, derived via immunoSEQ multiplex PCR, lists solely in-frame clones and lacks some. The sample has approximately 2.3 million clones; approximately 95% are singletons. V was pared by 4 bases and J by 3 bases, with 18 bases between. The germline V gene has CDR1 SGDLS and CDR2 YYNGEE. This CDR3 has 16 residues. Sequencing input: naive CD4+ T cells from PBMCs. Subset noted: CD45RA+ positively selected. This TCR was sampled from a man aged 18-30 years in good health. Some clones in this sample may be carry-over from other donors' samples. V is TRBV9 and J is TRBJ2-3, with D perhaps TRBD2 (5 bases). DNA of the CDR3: TGTGCCAGCAGCACCCCGGGCGGGTCGCTTACAGATACGCAGTATTTT. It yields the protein CASSTPGGSLTDTQYF.